These T cell receptor beta chains were read from a single sample in a study of lymphopenia after photon versus proton radiotherapy. TCRdb's table, derived via immunoSEQ multiplex PCR, lists solely in-frame clones and lacks some. The table lists tens of thousands of clones, about 92% of them singletons. The material sequenced was peripheral blood, taken from a patient treated with photon-based radiotherapy. These receptors were collected from a woman aged 35 to 49 with cholangiocarcinoma. The CDR3 runs from the conserved cysteine through the conserved F or W. Each record gives: D gene, clone size, V gene, J gene, CDR3 DNA, CDR3 protein. The D gene is left open where the match is weak. Rows may omit the clone size; those that give it use once, few, many or a size class.

D gene: -
clone size: once
V gene: TRBV28
J gene: TRBJ1-5
CDR3 DNA: TGTGCCAGCAGTGAAGGGACTCAGCCCCAGCATTTT
CDR3 protein: CASSEGTQPQHF

D gene: -
clone size: -
V gene: TRBV19
J gene: TRBJ2-6
CDR3 DNA: TGTGCCAGTATCCAGGGGTTCATCTCTGGGGCCAACGTCCTGACTTTC
CDR3 protein: CASIQGFISGANVLTF

D gene: -
clone size: few
V gene: TRBV19
J gene: TRBJ1-5
CDR3 DNA: TGTGCCAGTAGACTCGGGGCTAGAAATAATCAGCCCCAGCATTTT
CDR3 protein: CASRLGARNNQPQHF

D gene: -
clone size: -
V gene: TRBV10-3
J gene: TRBJ1-1
CDR3 DNA: TGTGCCATCAGGGTGACGTCGAACACTGAAGCTTTCTTT
CDR3 protein: CAIRVTSNTEAFF

D gene: -
clone size: -
V gene: TRBV7-8
J gene: TRBJ1-3
CDR3 DNA: TGTGCCAGCAGCTTTAGAGCCGGTGGAAACACCATATATTTT
CDR3 protein: CASSFRAGGNTIYF

D gene: -
clone size: -
V gene: TRBV25-1
J gene: TRBJ1-4
CDR3 DNA: TGTGCCAGCAGTCAGCGACTGAGCTCGGAGGATGAAAAACTGTTTTTT
CDR3 protein: CASSQRLSSEDEKLFF

D gene: TRBD2
clone size: -
V gene: TRBV30
J gene: TRBJ2-1
CDR3 DNA: TGTGCCTCCACGGGACTAGCTTACAATGAGCAGTTCTTC
CDR3 protein: CASTGLAYNEQFF

D gene: -
clone size: -
V gene: TRBV14
J gene: TRBJ1-2
CDR3 DNA: TGTGCCAGCAGCCAAGGACAGGCCTACTATGGCTACACCTTC
CDR3 protein: CASSQGQAYYGYTF

D gene: -
clone size: -
V gene: TRBV23-1
J gene: TRBJ1-5
CDR3 DNA: TGCGCCAGCAGTCTTTGTTACAATCAGCCCCAGCATTTT
CDR3 protein: CASSLCYNQPQHF

D gene: -
clone size: -
V gene: TRBV29-1
J gene: TRBJ1-5
CDR3 DNA: TGCAGCGTTGGGGGGAGCAATCAGCCCCAGCATTTT
CDR3 protein: CSVGGSNQPQHF

D gene: -
clone size: few
V gene: TRBV18
J gene: TRBJ2-7
CDR3 DNA: TGTGCCAGCTCACCAGGGACAACGTGGGAGCAGTACTTC
CDR3 protein: CASSPGTTWEQYF

D gene: -
clone size: -
V gene: TRBV9
J gene: TRBJ1-4
CDR3 DNA: TGTGCCAGCAGCGTCGACAACGGGGGGACTAATGAAAAACTGTTTTTT
CDR3 protein: CASSVDNGGTNEKLFF

D gene: TRBD1
clone size: once
V gene: TRBV11-2
J gene: TRBJ1-2
CDR3 DNA: TGTGCCAGCAGCCCAGGACAGGGTCTTGGGGATGGCTACACCTTC
CDR3 protein: CASSPGQGLGDGYTF

D gene: -
clone size: -
V gene: TRBV10-3
J gene: TRBJ1-3
CDR3 DNA: TGTGCCATCATCACAGGCAAACGCGAAAACACCATATATTTT
CDR3 protein: CAIITGKRENTIYF

D gene: -
clone size: -
V gene: TRBV27
J gene: TRBJ2-7
CDR3 DNA: TGTGCCAGCAGGAATACAGGTACCTACGAGCAGTACTTC
CDR3 protein: CASRNTGTYEQYF

D gene: -
clone size: -
V gene: TRBV27
J gene: TRBJ2-7
CDR3 DNA: TGTGCCAGCAGAGGGGACCGGGACGGACCCTACGAGCAGTACTTC
CDR3 protein: CASRGDRDGPYEQYF

D gene: -
clone size: medium-sized
V gene: TRBV18
J gene: TRBJ1-2
CDR3 DNA: TGTGCCAGCTCACCATTCCCGAACAGCCCTAACTATGGCTACACCTTC
CDR3 protein: CASSPFPNSPNYGYTF

D gene: TRBD2
clone size: -
V gene: TRBV10-3
J gene: TRBJ2-7
CDR3 DNA: TGTGCCATCAGTGAGGGACTAGCGGAAATAAGCTCCTACGAGCAGTACTTC
CDR3 protein: CAISEGLAEISSYEQYF

D gene: -
clone size: -
V gene: TRBV30
J gene: TRBJ1-5
CDR3 DNA: TGTGCCTGGAGTGCCGGACTTAATCAGCCCCAGCATTTT
CDR3 protein: CAWSAGLNQPQHF

D gene: -
clone size: few
V gene: TRBV28
J gene: TRBJ1-1
CDR3 DNA: TGTGCCAGCAGTTCTGTAAACACTGAAGCTTTCTTT
CDR3 protein: CASSSVNTEAFF

D gene: -
clone size: -
V gene: TRBV7-9
J gene: TRBJ2-1
CDR3 DNA: TGTGCCAGCAGCTCTGACTCCAATGAGCAGTTCTTC
CDR3 protein: CASSSDSNEQFF

D gene: TRBD2
clone size: -
V gene: TRBV9
J gene: TRBJ2-5
CDR3 DNA: TGTGCCAGCAGCGAGGGGACTAGCGGGAGGGCCCAGGTTAAGCAAGAGACCCAGTACTTC
CDR3 protein: CASSEGTSGRAQVKQETQYF

D gene: -
clone size: -
V gene: TRBV10-3
J gene: TRBJ2-7
CDR3 DNA: TGTGCCATCAGTGAGGCCAGGGCCACCTACGAGCAGTACTTC
CDR3 protein: CAISEARATYEQYF

D gene: TRBD1
clone size: once
V gene: TRBV5-5
J gene: TRBJ1-5
CDR3 DNA: TGTGCCAGCAGCTTGGAACAGGGGCCCAATCAGCCCCAGCATTTT
CDR3 protein: CASSLEQGPNQPQHF

D gene: TRBD1
clone size: -
V gene: TRBV25-1
J gene: TRBJ1-6
CDR3 DNA: TGTGCCAGCAGTCTCGGGGATAGGGGGCTTCGGTCACCCCTCCACTTT
CDR3 protein: CASSLGDRGLRSPLHF

D gene: -
clone size: -
V gene: TRBV4-3
J gene: TRBJ2-7
CDR3 DNA: TGCGCCAGCAGCCAGGGGACCTCCCTATCAGCTTACGAGCAGTACTTC
CDR3 protein: CASSQGTSLSAYEQYF

D gene: TRBD2
clone size: once
V gene: TRBV9
J gene: TRBJ2-3
CDR3 DNA: TGTGCCAGCAGCGTAGAGGGTCTAGCGGGGGGAATCACAGATACGCAGTATTTT
CDR3 protein: CASSVEGLAGGITDTQYF

D gene: -
clone size: -
V gene: TRBV5-4
J gene: TRBJ2-5
CDR3 DNA: TGTGCCAGCAGCTTTGGACAGAAAGAGACCCAGTACTTC
CDR3 protein: CASSFGQKETQYF

D gene: -
clone size: few
V gene: TRBV15
J gene: TRBJ1-4
CDR3 DNA: TGTGCCACCAGCAGAAGAACGACAGGAGGGGATGAAAAACTGTTTTTT
CDR3 protein: CATSRRTTGGDEKLFF

D gene: -
clone size: once
V gene: TRBV2
J gene: TRBJ1-1
CDR3 DNA: TGTGCCAGCAGTGACGGAACGAACACTGAAGCTTTCTTT
CDR3 protein: CASSDGTNTEAFF

D gene: -
clone size: -
V gene: TRBV7-2
J gene: TRBJ2-2
CDR3 DNA: TGTGCCAGCAGCTCCCAACCAAGCGCGAACACCGGGGAGCTGTTTTTT
CDR3 protein: CASSSQPSANTGELFF

D gene: -
clone size: few
V gene: TRBV14
J gene: TRBJ1-4
CDR3 DNA: TGTGCCAGCAGCCAAATCAGCACAACTAATGAAAAACTGTTTTTT
CDR3 protein: CASSQISTTNEKLFF

D gene: TRBD2
clone size: -
V gene: TRBV6-6
J gene: TRBJ2-7
CDR3 DNA: TGTGCCCTCGCGGCGGGAGGCCGTACAGAGCAGTACTTC
CDR3 protein: CALAAGGRTEQYF

D gene: -
clone size: -
V gene: TRBV12-5
J gene: TRBJ1-1
CDR3 DNA: TGTGCTAGTGGTTTGGTCCCGGACCTGAACACTGAAGCTTTCTTT
CDR3 protein: CASGLVPDLNTEAFF

D gene: -
clone size: -
V gene: TRBV27
J gene: TRBJ2-3
CDR3 DNA: TGTGCCAGCAGTTTTGGGGGCACAGATACGCAGTATTTT
CDR3 protein: CASSFGGTDTQYF

D gene: TRBD2
clone size: -
V gene: TRBV4-3
J gene: TRBJ2-2
CDR3 DNA: TGCGCCAGCAGCCCCGGGACTAGCGGCCTGGGCACCGGGGAGCTGTTTTTT
CDR3 protein: CASSPGTSGLGTGELFF

D gene: TRBD1
clone size: -
V gene: TRBV9
J gene: TRBJ1-4
CDR3 DNA: TGTGCCAGCAGCGGGGGAGGGGGCGATGAAAAACTGTTTTTT
CDR3 protein: CASSGGGGDEKLFF

D gene: -
clone size: -
V gene: TRBV5-6
J gene: TRBJ1-1
CDR3 DNA: TGTGCCAGCAGCATATCGGCCAGGGTGGGGAACACTGAAGCTTTCTTT
CDR3 protein: CASSISARVGNTEAFF

D gene: -
clone size: -
V gene: TRBV9
J gene: TRBJ1-3
CDR3 DNA: TGTGCCAGCAGCGTAGGTTCGGAGACTACTGGAAACACCATATATTTT
CDR3 protein: CASSVGSETTGNTIYF

D gene: -
clone size: once
V gene: TRBV30
J gene: TRBJ2-5
CDR3 DNA: TGTGCCTGGACCGATGCAAGCGGGACAGGTCTAAGAGAGCAGTACTTC
CDR3 protein: CAWTDASGTGLREQYF

D gene: -
clone size: -
V gene: TRBV5-4
J gene: TRBJ2-1
CDR3 DNA: TGTGCCAGCAGCTTGGCCTTACTCAATGAGCAGTTCTTC
CDR3 protein: CASSLALLNEQFF

D gene: -
clone size: -
V gene: TRBV9
J gene: TRBJ1-1
CDR3 DNA: TGTGCCAGCAGCCCGACTTCGTGGACTGAAGCTTTCTTT
CDR3 protein: CASSPTSWTEAFF

D gene: -
clone size: -
V gene: TRBV2
J gene: TRBJ2-7
CDR3 DNA: TGTGCCAGCAGTGATTATGTCCGGGACACGTTATACGAGCAGTACTTC
CDR3 protein: CASSDYVRDTLYEQYF

D gene: TRBD2
clone size: -
V gene: TRBV6-5
J gene: TRBJ2-1
CDR3 DNA: TGTGCCAGCATAGGGGGGACTAGCGTGGTAGGTGAGCAGTTCTTC
CDR3 protein: CASIGGTSVVGEQFF

D gene: -
clone size: -
V gene: TRBV5-1
J gene: TRBJ2-3
CDR3 DNA: TGCGCCAGCAGCTTGGGGAGGACACGTCTCACAGATACGCAGTATTTT
CDR3 protein: CASSLGRTRLTDTQYF